A single sample is the source of the 13 T cell receptor beta chains below, sequenced in a study of OX40 agonist ivuxolimab in advanced cancers. Sequenced by immunoSEQ multiplex PCR; TCRdb stores in-frame clones only, minus some. This table holds roughly 77,000 clones, around 90% found once. This sample comprised CD4+ or CD8+ T cells sorted from blood, obtained in a trial of the OX40 agonist ivuxolimab. The receptor set was obtained from an adult with an advanced solid tumor such as melanoma, head and neck, liver or kidney cancer.

V is TRBV5-1 and J is TRBJ2-3; D is ambiguous. There are 13 residues in the CDR3. The germline gives CDR1 SGHRS, CDR2 YFSETQ. The V gene lost 4 bases and the J gene lost 0 bases, with 6 bases spanning the gap. CDR3 DNA: TGCGCCAGCAGCATCGCTAGCACAGATACGCAGTATTTT. This encodes CASSIASTDTQYF.

This rearrangement joins TRBV5-1 to TRBJ2-7; D perhaps matches TRBD1 (5 bases). Germline assignment: CDR1 SGHRS and CDR2 YFSETQ. V was cut by 0 bases and J by 5 bases, with 9 bases left in between. This CDR3 is built from 13 residues. In DNA form, the CDR3 reads TGCGCCAGCAGCTTGGTATGGGGCGACGAGCAGTACTTC. It encodes CASSLVWGDEQYF.

V usage is TRBV4-1 and J usage is TRBJ1-2; 7 bases are a match to TRBD1. Per germline, CDR1 MGHRA and CDR2 YSYEKL. Trimming cost V 4 bases and J 0 bases; bases outside gene matches: 8. CDR3 length: 16 amino acids. The CDR3 loop reads CASSPQPGQANYGYTF. Here the CDR3 DNA reads TGCGCCAGCAGCCCCCAACCCGGACAGGCTAACTATGGCTACACCTTC.

This clone is medium-sized (0.01 to 0.1%) by share. The V and J genes are TRBV4-2 and TRBJ2-5; D possibly corresponds to TRBD1 (5 bases). The germline gives CDR1 LGHNA, CDR2 YNFKEQ. With 1 base removed from V and 3 bases from J, the gap between germline ends came to 9 bases. CDR3 size: 14 residues. CDR3 in DNA: TGTGCCAGCAGCCAAGCTGGGGCCGAAGAGACCCAGTACTTC. Translated, it gives CASSQAGAEETQYF.

The chain links TRBV10-3 to TRBJ2-7; D may be TRBD2 (5 bases). CDR1 is ENHRY, CDR2 SYGVKD, per germline. Trimming left V 0 bases short and J 7 bases short, with 16 bases between. This CDR3 spans 15 amino acids. CDR3 protein: CAISESGGVLLEQYF. For the CDR3, the DNA is TGTGCCATCAGTGAGTCAGGAGGAGTCCTATTAGAGCAGTACTTC.

The chain is built from TRBV6-5 and TRBJ2-1; no definite D call. The length of the CDR3 is 12 residues. Germline loops: CDR1 MNHEY, CDR2 SVGAGI. Trimming removed 5 bases from V and 7 bases from J, with 9 bases in between. Here the CDR3 reads CASSPLGNEQFF. In DNA form, the CDR3 reads TGTGCCAGCAGTCCACTTGGGAATGAGCAGTTCTTC.

This sequence joins TRBV2 and TRBJ2-7, with 7 bases aligning to TRBD1. V shed 7 bases and J 2 bases; nucleotides not matched to a gene: 17. The CDR3 consists of 17 residues. Germline V gene sequence: CDR1 SNHLY, CDR2 FYNNEI. CDR3 protein: CASTNTGTENLAYEQYF. The CDR3 DNA reads TGTGCCAGCACCAACACCGGGACAGAAAACCTAGCCTACGAGCAGTACTTC.

Worth noting for this clone: Other nucleotide sequences from this sample produce the same CDR3. This chain uses TRBV4-1 with TRBJ2-7; the match to TRBD1 covers 7 bases. With V trimmed by 3 bases and J by 0 bases, 2 bases remained unmatched. This CDR3 comprises 14 residues. In germline, CDR1 is MGHRA, CDR2 YSYEKL. CDR3 amino acids: CASSQTGISYEQYF. Here the CDR3 DNA reads TGCGCCAGCAGCCAGACAGGGATCTCCTACGAGCAGTACTTC.

This clone has just one count. This rearrangement joins TRBV5-4 to TRBJ1-2; possible D gene TRBD1, 5 bases. CDR3 size: 15 residues. In germline, CDR1 is SGHNT, CDR2 YYREEE (reference sequence). Trimming stripped 4 bases from V and 6 bases from J, with 19 bases between. The CDR3 DNA is TGTGCCAGCAGCGGTGGAACGGGGGTTGTCGATGGCTACACCTTC. This codes for CASSGGTGVVDGYTF.

The gene calls are TRBV5-5 and TRBJ2-1; D not resolved. Germline loops: CDR1 SGHKS, CDR2 YYEKEE (reference sequence). The CDR3 totals 14 residues. The germline V and J ends were trimmed by 4 bases and 0 bases, with 8 bases remaining between them. The CDR3 loop is CASSNTSSYNEQFF. For the CDR3, the DNA is TGTGCCAGCAGCAACACTTCCTCCTACAATGAGCAGTTCTTC.

The V gene is TRBV19, the J gene TRBJ2-7, with D possibly TRBD1 on 6 matching bases. CDR3 length: 16 amino acids. Germline assignment: CDR1 LNHDA and CDR2 SQIVND (reference sequence). Trimming stripped 5 bases from V and 0 bases from J, with 17 bases between. The CDR3 loop is CASSPTEGVYSYEQYF. CDR3 DNA sequence: TGTGCCAGTAGTCCAACCGAGGGGGTATACTCCTACGAGCAGTACTTC.

This clone was observed once. The J gene is TRBJ1-1, the V gene TRBV7-9; D ambiguous. V was clipped by 1 base and J by 6 bases, with 6 bases between them. Germline assignment: CDR1 SEHNR and CDR2 FQNEAQ (reference sequence). The CDR3 extends over 12 amino acids. The CDR3 region is CASSLDFPEAFF. The CDR3 region has the DNA TGTGCCAGCAGCTTAGATTTTCCTGAAGCTTTCTTT.

The chain couples TRBV10-3 to TRBJ2-7; 9 bases map to TRBD1. This CDR3 is 14 amino acids long. Trimming at V came to 6 bases and at J to 4 bases, leaving 7 bases not matched to a gene. The germline gives CDR1 ENHRY, CDR2 SYGVKD. CDR3: CAIRGGQGLYEQYF. The CDR3 DNA reads TGTGCCATCAGAGGGGGACAGGGACTATACGAGCAGTACTTC.